The source of this T cell receptor (beta chain) is a study of spatial heterogeneity in lung cancer. Regarding time point: sample taken at primary tumor resection. The input material, whole RNA from tumor, nontumor lung or frozen PBMC, was sequenced unsorted. Germline V gene lookup returns CDR1 MNHEY and CDR2 SVGEGT. CDR3 length: 13 amino acids. V gave up 6 bases and J gave up 1 base, with 10 bases separating them. TCRdb re-derived calls from the 5' RACE reads in MiXCR, one entry per CDR3 protein. The repertoire holds about 50,000 distinct CDR3 sequences, approximately 7.6% seen once, with approximately 13% in the top ten.

The input for sequencing was PBMCs, taken at surgery. This clonotype was sampled from a female donor with early-stage non-small cell lung cancer. V usage is TRBV6-2 or TRBV6-3 and J usage is TRBJ2-7; D remains ambiguous. The CDR3 is CASSKDGSYEQYF. DNA of the CDR3: TGTGCCAGCAGCAAGGACGGATCCTACGAGCAGTACTTC.